This T cell receptor beta chain emerged from a study of vaccination and CD4 T cells after COVID-19. Study observations and caveats: Convalescent patients were relatively few, and early post-infection timepoints were missing. Counts of SARS-CoV-2-reactive clonotypes had a median that went from roughly 21 to 40, a nonsignificant change.

Oncomine TCR Beta short-read sequencing was applied to DNA from cultured CD4+ T cells. TCRdb fed the PCR reads into MiXCR, producing one record per CDR3 protein. This table has about 21,000 distinct CDR3 sequences, roughly 47% appearing once. This clonotype was counted a few times. Antigen specificity is unknown. As to treatment: roughly ten-day PBMC culture with coronavirus spike peptide pools or control peptides (ViraFEST assay). TCR sequencing followed the expansion of antigen-specific T cells with peptide pools in ViraFEST. The specimen comprised CD4+ T cells from blood, cultured in vitro, sampled before SARS-CoV-2 vaccination. The clonotype was recovered from a human donor who had recovered from COVID-19.

The CDR3 sequence is CASSQMGQTYEQYF. For the CDR3, the DNA is TGTGCCAGCAGTCAAATGGGACAGACCTACGAGCAGTACTTC. This rearrangement joins TRBV6-1 to TRBJ2-7, with TRBD1 identical over 7 bases. The CDR3 has 14 residues. After removal of 5 bases from V and 2 bases from J, the junction contained 6 bases not matched to a gene. The germline gives CDR1 MNHNS, CDR2 SASEGT.